The present entry profiles one TCR beta chain with its context. This sample stems from a study of blood T cell repertoires in COVID-19. Across the whole study: The origin of the acute and convalescent COVID-19 samples was the United States, Italy and Spain. T cells, B-cell-depleted T cells, or PBMCs provided the cDNA or gDNA that served as material.

The CDR3 is 15 residues long. Germline V gene sequence: CDR1 MNHEY, CDR2 SVGEGT. The V end lost 6 bases, the J end lost 2 bases, and 15 bases lay between the germline ends. Study processing details: Nucleated cell number was recorded as an estimate derived from reference gene primer amplification. The data were produced by immunoSEQ multiplex PCR, yet TCRdb's version contains in-frame clones alone and is incomplete. The V and J calls and clone size are taken from that table; D and trimming were inferred from the DNA. The sample yields hundreds of thousands of clones, about four fifths seen once. The source material was peripheral blood. The TCR was taken from a woman aged 35 to 49 with active or convalescent COVID-19. V gene TRBV6-2 or TRBV6-3 combines with J gene TRBJ2-3, with D maybe TRBD2 (6 bases). CDR3 sequence (DNA): TGTGCCAGCAGCCCCCCGGGAGCGGACACAGATACGCAGTATTTT. It is translated as CASSPPGADTDTQYF.